These 8 T cell receptor beta chains came from one sample sequenced in a study of beta chain features in type 1 diabetes. Sequencing targeted expressed TCRB transcripts, as all isolated RNA had been reverse transcribed. Produced via immunoSEQ multiplex PCR; TCRdb's table is partial and in-frame only. The table has tens of thousands of clones, about 60% seen once. The sample was Tregs from blood. The receptors shown here come from a young woman in good health.

This clone was counted only a few times. This chain joins TRBV7-2 and TRBJ2-4; TRBD2 agrees at 9 bases. Germline values: CDR1 SGHTA, CDR2 FQGNSA. The junction had 5 bases not matched to a gene; V was cut back by 4 bases and J by 7 bases. The CDR3 is made up of 14 amino acids. The CDR3 is CASSSTSGWNIQYF. The CDR3 DNA is TGTGCCAGCAGCTCCACTAGCGGGTGGAACATTCAGTACTTC.

The rearrangement joins TRBV11-3 to TRBJ2-1; TRBD1 matches at 10 bases. V dropped 5 bases and J dropped 8; count of bases not matched to a gene: 9. CDR1 and CDR2 from the germline V gene are SGHNT and YENEEA. The CDR3 totals 15 residues. CDR3 sequence: CASSPPGQGWDEQFF. CDR3 sequence (DNA): TGTGCCAGCAGCCCTCCGGGACAGGGGTGGGATGAGCAGTTCTTC.

This clone was seen only a few times. The rearrangement links TRBV7-9 to TRBJ1-1; 8 nucleotides agree with TRBD1. Germline V CDR1 and CDR2: SEHNR, FQNEAQ (reference sequence). The V and J ends lost 4 bases and 7 bases, in that order; junction bases with no gene match: 11. The CDR3 has 15 residues. Written as DNA, the CDR3 is TGTGCCAGCAGCTCGCGGACAGGGCAGTGGGGTGAAGCTTTCTTT. Translating gives CASSSRTGQWGEAFF.

The chain couples TRBV29-1 to TRBJ2-7; D gene unclear. Trimming removed 0 bases from V and 3 bases from J, with 18 bases in between. CDR1 and CDR2 (germline): SQVTM, ANQGSEA. This CDR3 contains 16 residues. In DNA form, the CDR3 reads TGCAGCGTTGAAGAATACCCGCTGGCCCTAGACTACGAGCAGTACTTC. It specifies CSVEEYPLALDYEQYF.

The chain recombines TRBV30 with TRBJ1-4, with a weak D call TRBD1 (5 bases). V was pared by 0 bases and J by 4 bases, with 9 bases between. This CDR3 region has 14 residues. Germline-derived CDR1 and CDR2 are GTSNPN and SVGIG (reference sequence). The CDR3 loop is CAWSVRQFNEKLFF. The CDR3, as DNA: TGTGCCTGGAGTGTACGACAGTTTAATGAAAAACTGTTTTTT.

The V call is TRBV2, the J call TRBJ2-5; 10 positions match TRBD1. Per germline, CDR1 SNHLY and CDR2 FYNNEI. The V gene end was trimmed by 5 bases and the J gene end by 0 bases; junction bases not matched to a gene: 3. This CDR3 has 15 residues. This CDR3 is CASSTGQGNQETQYF. In DNA, the CDR3 is TGTGCCAGCAGTACGGGACAGGGGAACCAAGAGACCCAGTACTTC.

This chain uses TRBV7-9 with TRBJ1-2; D gene ambiguous. Between the trimmed V and J ends, which lost 1 base and 7 bases, there was a span of 7 bases. This CDR3 is 12 amino acids long. Germline-derived CDR1 and CDR2 are SEHNR and FQNEAQ (reference sequence). The DNA for the CDR3 is TGTGCCAGCAGCTTAGGGCTTCGTGGCTACACCTTC. Its protein is CASSLGLRGYTF. The full variable domain, completed using reference TRBV7-9 and TRBJ1-2, is DTGVSQNPRHKITKRGQNVTFRCDPISEHNRLYWYRQTLGQGPEFLTYFQNEAQLEKSRLLSDRFSAERPKGSFSTLEIQRTEQGDSAMYLCASSLGLRGYTFGSGTRLTVV.

As concerns this clone: This sample also contains other DNA sequences that code for the same CDR3. J is TRBJ1-6 and V is TRBV27, with 11 bases matching TRBD1. CDR1 and CDR2 (germline): MNHEY, SMNVEV (reference sequence). The CDR3 length is 18 residues. J lost 13 bases, V lost 3 bases, and 17 bases had no gene match. CDR3: CASSFAARGTGGSGPLHF. Here the CDR3 DNA reads TGTGCCAGCAGTTTTGCCGCGCGGGGGACAGGGGGTTCTGGGCCCCTCCACTTT.